This T cell receptor beta chain was found in a study of T cells in localized non-small cell lung cancer. Repertoires were generated with immunoSEQ multiplex PCR, while TCRdb's copy carries only in-frame clones and drops some. The sample contains under 15,000 clones, more than 70% of which appear only once. Germline V gene data show CDR1 as LGHNA and CDR2 as YNFKEQ. The CDR3 has 16 residues. V shed 4 bases and J 2 bases; nucleotides not matched to a gene: 9. This clone was seen just once. Sequenced here: peripheral blood, sampled before any cancer treatment. J is TRBJ2-3 and V is TRBV4-2; 7 bases line up with TRBD1. This TCR was recovered from a male donor at least 60 years old with stage III lung adenocarcinoma. The CDR3 sequence: CASSRTVTGTTDTQYF. The DNA of the CDR3 is TGTGCCAGCAGCCGTACCGTGACAGGGACCACAGATACGCAGTATTTT.